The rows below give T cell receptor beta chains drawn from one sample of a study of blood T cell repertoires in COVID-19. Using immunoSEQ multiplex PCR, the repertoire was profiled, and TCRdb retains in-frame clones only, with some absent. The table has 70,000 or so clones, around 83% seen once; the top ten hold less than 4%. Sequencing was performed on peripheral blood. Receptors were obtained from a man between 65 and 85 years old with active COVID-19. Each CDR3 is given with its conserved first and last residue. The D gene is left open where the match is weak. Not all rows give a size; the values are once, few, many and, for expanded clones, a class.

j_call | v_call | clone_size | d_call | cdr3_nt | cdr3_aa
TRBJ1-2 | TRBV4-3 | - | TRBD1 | TGCGCCAGCAGCCAAGCCGGGGGACAGGGGGCCGGTGGCTACACCTTC | CASSQAGGQGAGGYTF
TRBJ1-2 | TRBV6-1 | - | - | TGTGCCAGCAGTGAAGCGACAGGCCCCAACTATGGCTACACCTTC | CASSEATGPNYGYTF
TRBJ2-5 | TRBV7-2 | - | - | TGTGCCAGCAAACGGGCGGGGCAGGGTCAAGAGACCCAGTACTTC | CASKRAGQGQETQYF
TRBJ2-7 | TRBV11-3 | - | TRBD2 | TGTGCCAGCAGCTTAGCGGGCGGGAGTTCCTACGAGCAGTACTTC | CASSLAGGSSYEQYF
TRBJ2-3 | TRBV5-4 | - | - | TGTGCCAGCAGCTTGGGGGGGCGAAGCACAGATACGCAGTATTTT | CASSLGGRSTDTQYF
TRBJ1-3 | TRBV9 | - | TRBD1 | TGTGCCAGCAGCGGGGGGGACAGGGAGAATGGAAACACCATATATTTT | CASSGGDRENGNTIYF
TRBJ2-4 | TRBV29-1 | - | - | TGCAGCGTTGAAGAGGGGGCCATTCAGTACTTC | CSVEEGAIQYF
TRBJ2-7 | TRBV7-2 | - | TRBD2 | TGTGCCAGCAGCGCCAGTAGGGGCCTAGCGGGATGGCCCTACGAGCAGTACTTC | CASSASRGLAGWPYEQYF
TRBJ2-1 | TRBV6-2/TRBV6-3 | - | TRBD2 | TGTGCCAGCAGTTACCCAACGGGAGGGGGCAATGAGCAGTTCTTC | CASSYPTGGGNEQFF
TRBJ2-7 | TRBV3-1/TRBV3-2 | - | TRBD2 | TGTGCCAGCAGCCGGGGCGGGACTAGCGGATACTACGAGCAGTACTTC | CASSRGGTSGYYEQYF
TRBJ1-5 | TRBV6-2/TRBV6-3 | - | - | TGTGCCAGCAGTTACGATCCACGGGGGGGGAGTAGCAATCAGCCCCAGCATTTT | CASSYDPRGGSSNQPQHF
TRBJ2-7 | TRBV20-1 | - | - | TGCAGTGCGCCGACCCGAGGTCGGCAGTACTTC | CSAPTRGRQYF
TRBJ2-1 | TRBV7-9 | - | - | TGTGCCACGTCCCCCTGGGCGGGCAATGAGCAGTTCTTC | CATSPWAGNEQFF
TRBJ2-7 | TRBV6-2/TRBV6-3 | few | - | TGTGCCAGCAGTCTCCGCCGGGGGACAGACCCCTACGAGCAGTACTTC | CASSLRRGTDPYEQYF
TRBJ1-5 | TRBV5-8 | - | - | TGTGCCAGCAGACCCGGACAGCGCAATCAGCCCCAGCATTTT | CASRPGQRNQPQHF
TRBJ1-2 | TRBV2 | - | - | TGTGCCAGCAGCCCGACAGGTACGGTTCAAGGCTACACCTTC | CASSPTGTVQGYTF
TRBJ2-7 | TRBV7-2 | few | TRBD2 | TGTGCCAGCAGCACAGCCATAGCGGGGACCCTCTACGAGCAGTACTTC | CASSTAIAGTLYEQYF
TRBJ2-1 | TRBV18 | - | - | TGTGCCAGCTCACCGGACCGGGGCTCCTACAATGAGCAGTTCTTC | CASSPDRGSYNEQFF
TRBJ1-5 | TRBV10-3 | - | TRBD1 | TGTGCCATCAGCCCGACAGGGCCCAATCAGCCCCAGCATTTT | CAISPTGPNQPQHF
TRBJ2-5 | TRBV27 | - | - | TGTGCCAGCAGTTACTCCCCCCAAGAGACCCAGTACTTC | CASSYSPQETQYF
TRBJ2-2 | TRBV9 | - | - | TGTGCCAGCAGCGTAAGGGGGACCGGGGAGCTGTTTTTT | CASSVRGTGELFF
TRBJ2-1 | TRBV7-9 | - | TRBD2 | TGTGCCAGCAGCCCGACTAGCGGGAGTTGGGATGAGCAGTTCTTC | CASSPTSGSWDEQFF
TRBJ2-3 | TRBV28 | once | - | TGTGCCAGCAGGGGGCTCCGGGATACGCAGTATTTT | CASRGLRDTQYF
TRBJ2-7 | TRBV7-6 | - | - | TGTGCCAGCAGCTTGGGGGCGGACAACGCTTACGAGCAGTACTTC | CASSLGADNAYEQYF
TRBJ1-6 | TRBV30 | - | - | TGTGCCTGGAGTGTTAACAGGGTGGGATATAATTCACCCCTCCACTTT | CAWSVNRVGYNSPLHF
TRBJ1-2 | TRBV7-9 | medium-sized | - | TGTGCCAGCAGCTGGGCATCAGGGGCTAACTATGGCTACACCTTC | CASSWASGANYGYTF
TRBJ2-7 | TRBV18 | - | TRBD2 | TGTGCCAGCTCAGCCGGGACTAGCGGGAATATCCCCTACGAGCAGTACTTC | CASSAGTSGNIPYEQYF
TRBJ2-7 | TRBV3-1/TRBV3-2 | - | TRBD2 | TGTGCCAGCACCCGGACTAGCGGGAGCGACGAGCAGTACTTC | CASTRTSGSDEQYF
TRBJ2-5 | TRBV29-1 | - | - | TGCAGCGTTGAACGGGGGGCATTCGGGGAAGAGACCCAGTACTTC | CSVERGAFGEETQYF
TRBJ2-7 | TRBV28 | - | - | TGTGCCAGCACCGGGACAATTTTCGAGCAGTACTTC | CASTGTIFEQYF
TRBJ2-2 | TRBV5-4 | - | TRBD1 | TGTGCCAGCAGCTTGGCCAGGGGGCCGAACACCGGGGAGCTGTTTTTT | CASSLARGPNTGELFF
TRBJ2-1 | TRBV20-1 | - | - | TGCAGTGCTAGAGGTTCGTGGCAGTTCTTC | CSARGSWQFF
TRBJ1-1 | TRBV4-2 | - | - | TGTGCCAGCAGCCCAGGGGCCACTGAAGCTTTCTTT | CASSPGATEAFF
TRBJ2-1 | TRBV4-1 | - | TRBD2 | TGCGCCAGCAGCCAAGATTTAGCGGGCGTACCACAGCAGTTCTTC | CASSQDLAGVPQQFF
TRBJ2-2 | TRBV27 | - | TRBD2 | TGTGCCAGCAGTGCCCCACGACTAGCGGGAGGGCCCGGGGAGCTGTTTTTT | CASSAPRLAGGPGELFF
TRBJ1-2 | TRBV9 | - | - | TGTGCCAGCAGCCCCCGGTTAGGGGATGGCTACACCTTC | CASSPRLGDGYTF
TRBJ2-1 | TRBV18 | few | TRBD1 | TGTGCCAGCTCACCCACAGGGGGGCCTGGGGCCTCCTACAATGAGCAGTTCTTC | CASSPTGGPGASYNEQFF
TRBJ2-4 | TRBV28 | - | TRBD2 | TGTGCCAGCAGTTTATCGGGAGGAGCCAAAAACATTCAGTACTTC | CASSLSGGAKNIQYF
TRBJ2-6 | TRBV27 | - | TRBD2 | TGTGCCAGCAGTTTATCCGGGGGGGGCTCTGGGGCCAACGTCCTGACTTTC | CASSLSGGGSGANVLTF
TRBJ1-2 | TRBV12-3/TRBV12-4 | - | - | TGTGCCAGCACCCGAGGGGGATATGGCTACACCTTC | CASTRGGYGYTF
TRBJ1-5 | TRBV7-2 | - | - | TGTGCCAGCAGCTTGGGGAGCACTAATCAGCCCCAGCATTTT | CASSLGSTNQPQHF
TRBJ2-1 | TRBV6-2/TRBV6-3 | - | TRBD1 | TGTGCCAGCAGTGACCCGGGACAGTTCCATGAGCAGTTCTTC | CASSDPGQFHEQFF
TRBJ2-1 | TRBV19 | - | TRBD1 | TGTGCCGCGAGCCCTCACAGGGGGCTGTCCTACAATGAGCAGTTCTTC | CAASPHRGLSYNEQFF
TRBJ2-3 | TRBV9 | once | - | TGTGCCAGCAGCGTAGCGGGGGACCCCACAGATACGCAGTATTTT | CASSVAGDPTDTQYF
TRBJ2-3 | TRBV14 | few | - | TGTGCCAGCAGCCAAGTTATCGATACGCAGTATTTT | CASSQVIDTQYF
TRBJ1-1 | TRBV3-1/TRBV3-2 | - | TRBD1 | TGTGCCAGCAGCCAACCCACAGGGGGCACTGAAGCTTTCTTT | CASSQPTGGTEAFF
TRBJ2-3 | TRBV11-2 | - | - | TGTGCCAGCAGCTTCCTCGGTCGGGAGTGGGTAGATACGCAGTATTTT | CASSFLGREWVDTQYF
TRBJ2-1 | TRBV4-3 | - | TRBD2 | TGCGCCAGCAGCCAAGCCCCCGCGGGAGGGGGGTACAATGAGCAGTTCTTC | CASSQAPAGGGYNEQFF